Detailed here is one TCR beta chain. Its antigen remains unidentified. At 300,000 cells each, triplicate sorts were carried out for each CD8+ T cell subset. These data are taken from a study of CXCR3-negative and CXCR3-positive naive CD8 T cells. Study-level information: Collectively, the libraries yielded about 140 million TRB reads in total, at about 1.5 +/- 0.3 million per library. Points from the study as a whole: Diversity proved comparably high across both naive subsets and much lower in memory CD8+ cells. Cryopreserved cells partially lost CXCR3 expression, and fresh PBMCs were used in most assays.

UMI-labeled 5' RACE yielded the TRB cDNA libraries. TCRdb re-called the 5' RACE reads; one entry per CDR3 protein, DNA not given. Recorded for this sample: 60,000 or so distinct CDR3 sequences. The CDR3 loop spans 14 amino acids. The V gene's germline CDR1 is SNHLY and CDR2 FYNNEI. The rearrangement joins TRBV2 to TRBJ2-7; lacking DNA, the TRBD1 call made by TCRdb goes unchecked. Sequencing was carried out using memory CD8+ T cells from blood. This sequence was found in a human donor in good health. Some clones in this sample may be carry-over from other donors' samples. CDR3 in amino acids: CASKVDRGGYEQYF.